One sample yielded the 18 T cell receptor beta chains listed below, sequenced in a study of cytomegalovirus exposure and HLA in healthy donors (TCRdb year 2017). Libraries came from the immunoSEQ multiplex PCR assay. For the multiplex PCR, a mixture combining 60 forward primers for TCR Vbeta segments and 13 reverse primers for TCR Jbeta segments was used. This immuneACCESS table, as held by TCRdb, lists in-frame sequences with V and J called but not all clones. Of the missing ones, under half trace to an unresolved V gene in checked studies; the others have no known cause. For this sample there are 180,000 or so clones; nearly 80% appear just once. Roughly 5.8% of the sample is taken by the ten largest. The sequenced sample consisted of PBMCs. Receptors were obtained from a man between 35 and 55 years old in good health and CMV-seropositive.

The J gene is TRBJ2-1, the V gene TRBV5-6; 7 bases align to TRBD2. The ends lost 6 bases at V and 7 bases at J; junction bases unmatched: 16. Germline CDR1 SGHDT, CDR2 YYEEEE. There are 16 residues in the CDR3. The CDR3 is CASNVAGVSFLNEQFF. The CDR3 DNA sequence: TGTGCCAGCAATGTGGCGGGAGTTAGTTTTTTGAATGAGCAGTTCTTC.

The V gene is TRBV6-5, the J gene TRBJ2-7, with 8 bases fitting TRBD1. This CDR3 region has 11 residues. Germline V lookup: CDR1 MNHEY, CDR2 SVGAGI. CDR3 amino acids: CATRQGYEQYF. The DNA for the CDR3 is TGTGCTACAAGACAGGGGTACGAGCAGTACTTC.

Only a few counts were recorded for this clone. This chain links TRBV30 with TRBJ2-6; possible D gene TRBD2, 5 bases. V was shortened by 0 bases and J by 0 bases, with 15 bases between the two germline ends. Germline CDR1 is GTSNPN and CDR2 is SVGIG (reference sequence). The CDR3 contains 18 residues. The CDR3 is CAWSVLPSGASGANVLTF. DNA for the CDR3: TGTGCCTGGAGTGTACTACCCAGCGGAGCCTCTGGGGCCAACGTCCTGACTTTC.

The chain joins TRBV27 to TRBJ2-7, with 7 bases aligning to TRBD1. The V and J ends lost 6 bases and 1 base, in that order; junction bases with no gene match: 6. The CDR3 is 14 residues long. The germline V gene has CDR1 MNHEY and CDR2 SMNVEV (reference sequence). The CDR3 nucleotides read TGTGCCAGCAGCCTAACAGGGGTTTCCTACGAGCAGTACTTC. Encoded protein: CASSLTGVSYEQYF.

The rearrangement joins TRBV6-6 to TRBJ2-1; weak D call: TRBD2 (5 bases). The CDR3 extends over 12 amino acids. The V gene lost 5 bases and the J gene lost 10 bases, with 12 bases spanning the gap. CDR1 and CDR2 from the germline V gene are MNHNY and SVGAGI (reference sequence). CDR3 in DNA: TGTGCCAGCAGTCCTACAGCGGAAGAGCAGTTCTTC. This sequence encodes CASSPTAEEQFF.

The DNA of the CDR3 is TGTGCCAGCAGAAACCCCCGGGGCACTGAAGCTTTCTTT. Translated: CASRNPRGTEAFF. The chain carries TRBV28 and TRBJ1-1; no reliable D call. Per the germline V gene, CDR1 is MDHEN and CDR2 is SYDVKM. The V end lost 6 bases, the J end lost 4 bases, and 12 bases lay between the germline ends. The CDR3 length is 13 residues.

The V gene is TRBV29-1, the J gene TRBJ2-2, with 11 bases that match TRBD2. The CDR3 length is 14 residues. CDR1 and CDR2 from the germline V gene are SQVTM and ANQGSEA. Trimming took 6 bases from V and 1 from J; bases not matched to a gene: 1. The CDR3 sequence is CSVGTSGNTGELFF. DNA of the CDR3: TGCAGCGTCGGGACTAGCGGGAACACCGGGGAGCTGTTTTTT.

CDR3 residues: CSVGTGQSTGELFF. In DNA, the CDR3 is TGCAGCGTAGGGACAGGGCAGAGCACCGGGGAGCTGTTTTTT. V is TRBV29-1 and J is TRBJ2-2; TRBD1 agrees at 9 bases. From germline, CDR1 is SQVTM and CDR2 ANQGSEA. Germline trimming cut 6 bases from V and 4 bases from J; bases unmatched to any gene: 6. The CDR3 is 14 residues long.

The V call is TRBV2, the J call TRBJ2-1; D unresolved. The CDR3 has 11 residues. CDR1 SNHLY and CDR2 FYNNEI come from the germline V gene. The V end lost 5 bases, the J end lost 9 bases, and 8 bases lay between the germline ends. Written as DNA, the CDR3 is TGTGCCAGCAGTCCCTATAGTGAGCAGTTCTTC. Protein product: CASSPYSEQFF.

The chain carries TRBV6-6 and TRBJ2-1, with D tentatively TRBD2 (5 bases). V lost 8 bases to trimming and J lost 6 bases, with 14 bases between them. The CDR3 extends over 13 amino acids. Germline CDR1 is MNHNY and CDR2 is SVGAGI (reference sequence). CDR3 DNA sequence: TGTGCCAGCGGTTTACTAGGTTCCAATGAGCAGTTCTTC. This sequence encodes CASGLLGSNEQFF.

This sequence joins TRBV7-6 and TRBJ2-1; D is perhaps TRBD1 (6 bases). The CDR3 covers 15 residues. Trimming pared 3 bases from V and 5 bases from J, leaving 14 bases between. The germline V gene has CDR1 SGHVS and CDR2 FNYEAQ. The CDR3 DNA reads as TGTGCCAGCAGCTTGGGGGCCCAAGATGACAATGAGCAGTTCTTC. Translated, it gives CASSLGAQDDNEQFF. Combining the CDR3 with reference TRBV7-6 and TRBJ2-1 gives the whole variable domain GAGVSQSPRYKVTKRGQDVALRCDPISGHVSLYWYRQALGQGPEFLTYFNYEAQQDKSGLPNDRFSAERPEGSISTLTIQRTEQRDSAMYRCASSLGAQDDNEQFFGPGTRLTVL.

This clone was counted a few times. This chain uses TRBV19 with TRBJ1-3, with 7 bases fitting TRBD1. Trimming at V came to 6 bases and at J to 4 bases, leaving 9 bases not matched to a gene. The CDR3 runs 15 residues. Germline CDR1 reads LNHDA; CDR2 reads SQIVND (reference sequence). CDR3 protein: CASSREGDSGNTIYF. CDR3 sequence (DNA): TGTGCCAGTAGCAGAGAGGGGGACAGCGGAAACACCATATATTTT. The whole variable domain, filled in from reference TRBV19 and TRBJ1-3, reads DGGITQSPKYLFRKEGQNVTLSCEQNLNHDAMYWYRQDPGQGLRLIYYSQIVNDFQKGDIAEGYSVSREKKESFPLTVTSAQKNPTAFYLCASSREGDSGNTIYFGEGSWLTVV.

About this clone: An end of the junction does not agree with germline; a read error may underlie this. This rearrangement joins TRBV7-2 to TRBJ2-6, with a weak D call TRBD1 (5 bases). CDR1 is SGHTA and CDR2 is FQGNSA in the germline V gene. The CDR3 is made up of 14 amino acids. The CDR3 loop reads CASSRQSGANVLNF. The CDR3 DNA follows: TGTGCCAGCAGCCGACAATCTGGGGCCAACGTCCTGAATTTC.

The chain combines TRBV5-6 with TRBJ1-6; the D is unclear. With 3 bases removed from V and 7 bases from J, the gap between germline ends came to 11 bases. The germline V gene encodes CDR1 SGHDT and CDR2 YYEEEE. The CDR3 runs to 14 residues. The CDR3 region is CASSSRVLNSPLHF. The DNA of the CDR3 is TGTGCCAGCAGCTCCCGGGTTTTGAATTCACCCCTCCACTTT. The full variable domain, in which reference TRBV5-6 and TRBJ1-6 provide the parts outside the CDR3, is DAGVTQSPTHLIKTRGQQVTLRCSPKSGHDTVSWYQQALGQGPQFIFQYYEEEERQRGNFPDRFSGHQFPNYSSELNVNALLLGDSALYLCASSSRVLNSPLHFGNGTRLTVT.

This clone has just one count. This chain links TRBV5-1 with TRBJ1-5; tentative D call: TRBD1 (5 bases). The CDR3 sequence is 16 residues long. In germline, CDR1 is SGHRS, CDR2 YFSETQ. V shed 4 bases and J shed 3 bases, with 17 bases lying between them. For the CDR3, the DNA is TGCGCCAGCAGCCCAGGGACTATCTGGGCCAATCAGCCCCAGCATTTT. It specifies CASSPGTIWANQPQHF. Variable domain in full (rest from reference TRBV5-1 and TRBJ1-5): KAGVTQTPRYLIKTRGQQVTLSCSPISGHRSVSWYQQTPGQGLQFLFEYFSETQRNKGNFPGRFSGRQFSNSRSEMNVSTLELGDSALYLCASSPGTIWANQPQHFGDGTRLSIL.

The chain combines TRBV19 with TRBJ1-6; 7 bases are shared with TRBD1. The junction had 9 bases not matched to a gene; V was cut back by 6 bases and J by 7 bases. The germline CDR1 and CDR2 sequences are LNHDA and SQIVND (reference sequence). The length of the CDR3 is 15 residues. DNA for the CDR3: TGTGCCAGTAGGCCTTGGGACAGCCGGAATTCACCCCTCCACTTT. Amino acids: CASRPWDSRNSPLHF.

In regard to this clone: A read error may account for a junction end that differs from germline. Other DNA sequences of this sample code for an identical CDR3. This chain connects TRBV7-9 to TRBJ2-7; D is undetermined. Germline CDR1 SEHNR, CDR2 FQNEAQ (reference sequence). This CDR3 spans 10 amino acids. CDR3 nucleotides: TGCGCCAGCCACTCTGACGAGCAGTACTTC. Translation: CASHSDEQYF.

V gene TRBV18 combines with J gene TRBJ1-2; D gene uncertain. V was trimmed by 6 bases and J by 4 bases, leaving 9 bases between them. Germline V lookup: CDR1 KGHSH, CDR2 LQKENI. CDR3 length: 12 amino acids. The CDR3 bases are TGTGCCAGCTCCCAATCGGGCTATGGCTACACCTTC. Encoded protein: CASSQSGYGYTF.